What follows describes a single TCR beta chain. This clone was detected only once. The antigen this receptor binds is unknown. No qualities accompany the bases; no much larger clone lies one base away. V lost 5 bases and J lost 3 bases; the stretch between them is 7 bases long. The CDR1 and CDR2 encoded by the germline V gene are SGHRS and YFSETQ. Inclusive of the bounding cysteine and phenylalanine, the CDR3 is 12 residues long. Here the CDR3 DNA is all that survives: 36 bases in frame from base 1. The immunoSEQ assay at survey resolution was used to sequence TCRbeta rearrangements from genomic DNA. Under the source paper's analysis protocol: In the TCR sequencing data, the smallest productive clonotype frequency that could be detected was 2.59 x 10-5. Only productive TCRbeta rearrangements, meaning sequences that were complete and in-frame, were kept for the analyses. The clonality of each sample was calculated as Simpson clonality in the immunoSEQ Analyzer version 3.0. Clones were grouped by frequency into very rare, small, medium, large (1-20%) or hyperexpanded (>20%) categories. OLGA 1.2.3 estimated generation probabilities, VDJtools produced V-gene circos plots, VDJdb was queried for specificities, and GLIPH identified CDR3 motifs. TCRdb carries this immuneACCESS record with in-frame sequences only. Its versions omit some clonotypes, under half of them owing to an unresolved V gene in the studies checked, with the rest unexplained. V, J and clone size derive from that table, while D and trimming were established from the DNA sequence. The sample includes tens of thousands of clones, with around two thirds observed a single time. Of the sample, over 9% is held by the ten largest clones.

Healthy controls were fewer than 40 blood donors whose buffy coats came from the Finnish Red Cross blood service. All TCR-sequenced material derived from peripheral blood: patient blood samples and healthy donor buffy coats. Ficoll-Hypaque gradient centrifugation was used to isolate peripheral blood mononuclear cells. For the healthy controls, CD4+ cells were obtained from buffy coats by magnetic purification. Genomic DNA was extracted using the Gentra Puregene Cell and Tissue kit, and a Qubit 2.0 fluorometer was used to quantify it. The entry originates in a study of STAT5B mutations in CD4+ large granular lymphocyte leukemia (dated by TCRdb to 2021 to 2024). At the level of the whole study: Among the healthy controls, the CDR3 'QG' motif was associated with a particular HLA allele. The TCRbeta repertoires of CD4+ T-cell large granular lymphocyte leukemia patients were compared with the TCRbeta repertoires of healthy blood donors. The purity of purified fractions was confirmed by flow cytometry on FACSCanto II or FACSVerse to exceed 95% among lymphocytes.

Results the study describes overall, beyond this receptor: Each patient's main leukemic clonotypes were private, but around 27% of these clonotypes showed up at low frequency in the non-leukemic repertoires of other patients. TRBV06-family usage was enriched among the top patient clones (8/27) compared with healthy controls (2/35). The data were not HLA-matched, and the higher clonality in CD4+ T-LGLL than in CD8+ T-LGLL could be due to the relatively small sample size. CD4-sorted patient repertoires appeared more clonal than healthy CD4+ repertoires, and this difference persisted after removing the putative leukemic clones.

The sample comprised CD4+ T cells from blood buffy coats. The chain is made from TRBV5-1 and TRBJ2-3; the D gene remains uncertain. The TCR comes from a human donor in good health. Here the CDR3 is given as CASRSNTDTQYF. The DNA sequence is TGCGCCAGCAGGTCAAATACAGATACGCAGTATTTT.